This is a list of T cell receptor beta chains from one sample in a study of human T cells and chemical hapten exposure. TCRdb re-called the RACE reads with MiXCR, one entry per CDR3 protein. The sample comprises 70,000 to 100,000 distinct CDR3 sequences, over 6% of which are singletons, and approximately 1.5% rests with the top ten. The sequencing here drew on whole blood, taken in connection with sensitization to the hapten diphenylcyclopropenone (DPC). Receptors were obtained from a woman in her thirties with alopecia areata. Some clones in this sample may be carry-over from other donors' samples. Each CDR3 is given with its conserved first and last residue. D genes are given only for firm matches. The size of a clone is reported for some rows only, either as once, few or many, or as a class for expanded clones.

many	.	TRBV18	TRBJ1-1	TGTGCCAGCTCACCCCGATCTGGTGAGTACACTGAAGCTTTCTTT	CASSPRSGEYTEAFF
few	.	TRBV7-2	TRBJ2-7	TGTGCCAGCAGCCTAGACAGGTCATACTACGAGCAGTACTTC	CASSLDRSYYEQYF
many	.	TRBV19	TRBJ2-3	TGTGCCAGTAGTATAACAGCTAGCACAGATACGCAGTATTTT	CASSITASTDTQYF
.	.	TRBV30	TRBJ1-5	TGTGCCTGGAGTGTTCTGGGGACGGGTCAGCCCCAGCATTTT	CAWSVLGTGQPQHF
few	TRBD2	TRBV20-1	TRBJ2-3	TGCAGTGCTAGAGTCGGGGGGGATACGCAGTATTTT	CSARVGGDTQYF
many	.	TRBV6-4	TRBJ1-1	TGTGCCGAGAATCTGGCGCATGTTTTCACTGAAGCTTTCTTT	CAENLAHVFTEAFF
few	.	TRBV6-6	TRBJ2-7	TGTGCCAGCAGTTACCCGGAGGGAGGAACCTACGAGCAGTACTTC	CASSYPEGGTYEQYF
many	.	TRBV10-3	TRBJ1-4	TGTGCCATCAGTGCTTCGGGGGACAATGAAAAACTGTTTTTT	CAISASGDNEKLFF
few	.	TRBV7-8	TRBJ2-2	TGTGCCAGCAGCTTACTCACCGGGGAGCTGTTTTTT	CASSLLTGELFF
many	.	TRBV2	TRBJ2-3	TGTGCCAGCAGTGGCCGGGCAAGCACAGATACGCAGTATTTT	CASSGRASTDTQYF
many	.	TRBV9	TRBJ1-1	TGTGCCAGCAGCGTAGTTGCAGGGAGGGACACTGAAGCTTTCTTT	CASSVVAGRDTEAFF
few	TRBD2	TRBV6-5	TRBJ2-3	TGTGCCAGCACCTACCGGGGGGGAGGCGGGAGCACAGATACGCAGTATTTT	CASTYRGGGGSTDTQYF
.	.	TRBV10-1	TRBJ1-1	TGCGCCAGCAGTGACTCAGGGGTCACTGAAGCTTTCTTT	CASSDSGVTEAFF
.	TRBD1	TRBV29-1	TRBJ2-5	TGCAGCGTAGACCACAGGGGGAGAGAGACCCAGTACTTC	CSVDHRGRETQYF
many	TRBD1	TRBV5-1	TRBJ1-1	TGCGCCAGCGGGCTTCGAGGGACAGGGATGGCCAACACTGAAGCTTTCTTT	CASGLRGTGMANTEAFF
many	TRBD1	TRBV7-6	TRBJ2-2	TGTGCCAGCAGCTTTGGGACTAACAGGGGGCATGGCGGGGAGCTGTTTTTT	CASSFGTNRGHGGELFF
many	.	TRBV5-5	TRBJ2-3	TGTGCCAGCAGCTTGGGTCGGCTTGACGGGCGTCCGGATACGCAGTATTTT	CASSLGRLDGRPDTQYF
few	.	TRBV27	TRBJ1-5	TGTGCCAGCAGTTTTAGTAATCAGCCCCAGCATTTT	CASSFSNQPQHF
many	.	TRBV14	TRBJ2-3	TGTGCCAGCAGCCTCAAGGGACGCCTAGATACGCAGTATTTT	CASSLKGRLDTQYF
many	.	TRBV29-1	TRBJ1-5	TGCAGCCCTTACCGCGCGGGAGCTCCCACCGCGGTCAATCAGCCCCAGCATTTT	CSPYRAGAPTAVNQPQHF
many	.	TRBV10-3	TRBJ1-1	TGTGCCACCTCTGGAGCGCCAGGGATGAACACTGAAGCTTTCTTT	CATSGAPGMNTEAFF
few	TRBD2	TRBV7-3	TRBJ2-3	TGTGCCAGCAGCGGTAGCGGGTCTCTTGGAGATACGCAGTATTTT	CASSGSGSLGDTQYF
many	.	TRBV20-1	TRBJ2-2	TGCAGTGCTTTTGCCAGGGGACTGAACACCGGGGAGCTGTTTTTT	CSAFARGLNTGELFF
.	.	TRBV5-1	TRBJ2-4	TGCGCCAGCAGCTTGTCTGCCCTGGGCCCCAAAAACATTCAGTACTTC	CASSLSALGPKNIQYF
many	TRBD1	TRBV3-1	TRBJ1-4	TGTGCCAGCAGCCAAGAAGTAAGGACAGGGGATGAAAAACTGTTTTTT	CASSQEVRTGDEKLFF
few	TRBD1	TRBV3-1	TRBJ1-2	TGTGCCAGCGGTTCTATAGGACAGGGTGACTATGGCTACACCTTC	CASGSIGQGDYGYTF
many	TRBD2	TRBV24-1	TRBJ2-1	TGTGCCACCAGTGATTCTAGCGGGGAGTCCTACAATGAGCAGTTCTTC	CATSDSSGESYNEQFF
many	TRBD1	TRBV12-3/TRBV12-4	TRBJ1-1	TGTGCCAGCAGTTTCACAGGGGGCGTTCGGGACACTGAAGCTTTCTTT	CASSFTGGVRDTEAFF
many	.	TRBV5-1	TRBJ1-1	TGCGCCAGCAGCTTGGCTCTGGGGGCGAGTACTGAAGCTTTCTTT	CASSLALGASTEAFF
many	.	TRBV13	TRBJ1-2	TGTGCCAGCAGACTCCAGGGACTCCGTTATGGCTACACCTTC	CASRLQGLRYGYTF
.	.	TRBV29-1	TRBJ1-1	TGCAGCGTTGAAGTTCGTCAGGGAAGTACTGAAGCTTTCTTT	CSVEVRQGSTEAFF
few	.	TRBV19	TRBJ1-5	TGTGCCAGTAGGGGCGGACAACATAGCAATCAGCCCCAGCATTTT	CASRGGQHSNQPQHF
many	.	TRBV5-1	TRBJ1-1	TGCGCCAGCCAGGCGAACACTGAAGCTTTCTTT	CASQANTEAFF
many	TRBD2	TRBV9	TRBJ2-5	TGTGCCAGCAGCGTGGGGCTAGCGGGGAGAGAGACCCAGTACTTC	CASSVGLAGRETQYF
.	TRBD2	TRBV5-1	TRBJ2-7	TGCGCCAGCAGCCCCACGACTAGCGGTTCCGACGAGCAGTACTTC	CASSPTTSGSDEQYF
few	.	TRBV3-1	TRBJ2-4	TGTGCCAGCAGCCACTCACGAGCAGCCAAAAACATTCAGTACTTC	CASSHSRAAKNIQYF
many	TRBD1	TRBV27	TRBJ2-7	TGTGCCAGCAGTCCGGGACAGGGGGCGGGCGAGCAGTACTTC	CASSPGQGAGEQYF
.	.	TRBV5-4	TRBJ1-1	TGTGCCAGCAGCGGATTGGGACGGAAGAACACTGAAGCTTTCTTT	CASSGLGRKNTEAFF
.	.	TRBV18	TRBJ1-4	TGTGCCAGCTCACAAGGGCGTAATGAAAAACTGTTTTTT	CASSQGRNEKLFF
.	.	TRBV20-1	TRBJ2-7	TGCAGTGCTACCGGACAGTTCTACGAGCAGTACTTC	CSATGQFYEQYF
.	.	TRBV4-1	TRBJ1-3	TGCGCCAGCAGCCATCAGGAGGGGATGGGGCGGAGAGTCTCTGGAAACACCATATATTTT	CASSHQEGMGRRVSGNTIYF
.	.	TRBV29-1	TRBJ2-5	TGCAGCGCTGACCCGGGGGGCCAGGGCACGAGTTTGGAGACCCAGTACTTC	CSADPGGQGTSLETQYF
few	.	TRBV12-3/TRBV12-4	TRBJ1-1	TGTGCCAGCCAGTACAGGAACACTGAAGCTTTCTTT	CASQYRNTEAFF
.	.	TRBV5-1	TRBJ1-1	TGCGCCAGCAGCTTGGTTGGGGCCAGGAACACTGAAGCTTTCTTT	CASSLVGARNTEAFF
.	TRBD1	TRBV29-1	TRBJ2-3	TGCAGCGTTCCTTTAGGACAGGGGGCGGATACGCAGTATTTT	CSVPLGQGADTQYF
.	.	TRBV6-5	TRBJ1-1	TGTGCCAGCAGTTACTCAGCAGCTATGAACACTGAAGCTTTCTTT	CASSYSAAMNTEAFF
.	TRBD1	TRBV3-1	TRBJ2-3	TGTGCCAGCAGCCCCTGGCCCGAATCGACAGGGGGCCGGACAGATACGCAGTATTTT	CASSPWPESTGGRTDTQYF